This TCR beta chain was recovered during a study of identifying expanded T cells in peripheral blood. Healthy donors had no documented immune events, such as infections, while sampled. Concerning this clone: Antigen unknown.

Study-wide points: Over about two and four weeks, about 16 and 19 clones changed, versus 1.2 between replicates. Variance in clone template counts between roughly 2-week samples significantly increased with total template count across all healthy donors.

Per the germline V gene, CDR1 is SGHNT and CDR2 is YENEEA. This CDR3 has 15 residues. V was shortened by 4 bases and J by 3 bases, with 13 bases between the two germline ends. Produced via immunoSEQ multiplex PCR; TCRdb's table is partial and in-frame only. The sample lists some 80,000 clones, 70% to 90% occurring once. Sequenced sample: blood. The V and J genes are TRBV11-3 and TRBJ2-4, with TRBD2 as a possible D gene (6 bases). This TCR derives from a person aged 18 to 69 in good health. The CDR3 loop reads CASSSLEGFKNIQYF. The CDR3 region has the DNA TGTGCCAGCAGCTCCCTGGAGGGGTTCAAAAACATTCAGTACTTC.